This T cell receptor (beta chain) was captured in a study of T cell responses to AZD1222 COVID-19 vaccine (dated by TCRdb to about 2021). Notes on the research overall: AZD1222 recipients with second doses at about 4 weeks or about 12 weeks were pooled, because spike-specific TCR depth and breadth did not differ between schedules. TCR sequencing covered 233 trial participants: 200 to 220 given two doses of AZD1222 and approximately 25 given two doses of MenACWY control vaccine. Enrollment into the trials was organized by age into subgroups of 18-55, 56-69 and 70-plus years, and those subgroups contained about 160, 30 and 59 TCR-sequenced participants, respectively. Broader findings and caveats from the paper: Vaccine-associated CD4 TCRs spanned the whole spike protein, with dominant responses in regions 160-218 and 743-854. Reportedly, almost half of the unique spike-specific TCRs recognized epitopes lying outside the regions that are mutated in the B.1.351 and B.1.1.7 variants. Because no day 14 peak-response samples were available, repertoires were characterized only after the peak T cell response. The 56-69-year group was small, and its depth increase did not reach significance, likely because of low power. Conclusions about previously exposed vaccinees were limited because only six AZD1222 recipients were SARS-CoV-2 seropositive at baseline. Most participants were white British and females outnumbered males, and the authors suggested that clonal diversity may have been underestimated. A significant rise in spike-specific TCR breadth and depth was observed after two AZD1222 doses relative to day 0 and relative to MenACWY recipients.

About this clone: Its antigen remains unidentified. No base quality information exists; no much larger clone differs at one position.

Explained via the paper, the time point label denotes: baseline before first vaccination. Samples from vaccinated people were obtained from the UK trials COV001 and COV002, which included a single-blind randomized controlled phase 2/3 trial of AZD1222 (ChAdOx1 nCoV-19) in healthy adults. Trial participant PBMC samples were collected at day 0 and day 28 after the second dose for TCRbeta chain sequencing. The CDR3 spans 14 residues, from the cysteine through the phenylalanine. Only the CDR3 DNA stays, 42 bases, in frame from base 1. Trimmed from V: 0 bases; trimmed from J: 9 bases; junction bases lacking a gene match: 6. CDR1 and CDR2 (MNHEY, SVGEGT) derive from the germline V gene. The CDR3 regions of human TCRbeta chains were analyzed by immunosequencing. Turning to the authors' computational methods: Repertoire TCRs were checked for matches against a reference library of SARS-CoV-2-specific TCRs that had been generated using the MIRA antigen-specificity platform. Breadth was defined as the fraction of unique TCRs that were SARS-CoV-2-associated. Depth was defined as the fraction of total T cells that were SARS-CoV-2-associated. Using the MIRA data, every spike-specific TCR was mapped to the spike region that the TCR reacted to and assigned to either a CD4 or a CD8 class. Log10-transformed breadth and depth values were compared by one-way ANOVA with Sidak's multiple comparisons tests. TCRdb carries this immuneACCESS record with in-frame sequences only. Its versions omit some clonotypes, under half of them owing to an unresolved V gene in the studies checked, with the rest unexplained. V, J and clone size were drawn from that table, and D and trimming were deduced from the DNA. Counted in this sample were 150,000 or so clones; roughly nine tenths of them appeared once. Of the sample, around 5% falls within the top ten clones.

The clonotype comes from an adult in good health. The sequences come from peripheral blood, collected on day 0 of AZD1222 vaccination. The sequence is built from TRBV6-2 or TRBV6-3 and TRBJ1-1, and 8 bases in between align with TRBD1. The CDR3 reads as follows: CASSYSPGTGQAFF. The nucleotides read TGTGCCAGCAGTTACTCCCCGGGGACAGGCCAAGCTTTCTTT.